Listed below are T cell receptor beta chains from one sample, sequenced in a study of early T cells in non-severe SARS-CoV-2 infection. One entry per CDR3 protein, called by TCRdb with MiXCR from the 5' RACE reads. The sample lists some 62,000 distinct CDR3 sequences; roughly 9% were seen once. The sequencing here drew on whole blood, taken at baseline. The receptor set was obtained from an adult who was a healthcare worker with PCR-confirmed SARS-CoV-2 infection or an uninfected control (not recorded which). Each CDR3 is given with its conserved first and last residue. A D gene is named only where the DNA matches it firmly. For some rows the clone size is stated as once, few or many, or as a class when expanded; others skip it.

abundance	v_gene	d_gene	j_gene	CDR3nt	CDR3aa
few	TRBV19	TRBD1	TRBJ1-2	TGTGCCAGTAGTATTGGGGGACAGGACTATGGCTACACCTTC	CASSIGGQDYGYTF
few	TRBV12-3/TRBV12-4	TRBD1	TRBJ2-7	TGTGCCAGCCGCGTCGGGACAGGGGTTGACGAGCAGTACTTC	CASRVGTGVDEQYF
-	TRBV7-2	TRBD2	TRBJ2-7	TGTGCCAGCAGACCGGGACTAGCGGGCGAGCAGTACTTC	CASRPGLAGEQYF
-	TRBV14	-	TRBJ2-1	TGTGCCAGCAGCCAAGAGCTACCGGCCGGGGGAGACGAGCAGTTCTTC	CASSQELPAGGDEQFF
-	TRBV30	TRBD1	TRBJ1-5	TGTGCCTGCGGACAGGGTAATCAGCCCCAGCATTTT	CACGQGNQPQHF
-	TRBV5-8	TRBD2	TRBJ2-1	TGTGCCAGCAGCTTTGCGGGAGGCTTTTATGAGCAGTTCTTC	CASSFAGGFYEQFF
few	TRBV5-1	TRBD2	TRBJ2-3	TGCGCCAGCAGCTTGTCGTTGGCTAGCGGGAGACCAGATACGCAGTATTTT	CASSLSLASGRPDTQYF
many	TRBV6-5	TRBD2	TRBJ2-3	TGTGCCAGCAGTTCTTCTAGCGGAGCCCTCCCGGGGACGCAGTATTTT	CASSSSSGALPGTQYF
few	TRBV3-1	TRBD1	TRBJ1-1	TGTGCCAGCAGCCTAACAGGGGAAACTGAAGCTTTCTTT	CASSLTGETEAFF
many	TRBV7-9	-	TRBJ2-3	TGTGCCAGCAGCTCACGAGAGGGACTGATCACAGATACGCAGTATTTT	CASSSREGLITDTQYF
many	TRBV5-4	TRBD1	TRBJ1-2	TGTGCCAGCAGCTTGGACAGGGGAGCATCCTATGGCTACACCTTC	CASSLDRGASYGYTF
many	TRBV20-1	-	TRBJ1-6	TGCAGTGGCAGACAGGTTTTGGGCACATATTCACCCCTCCACTTT	CSGRQVLGTYSPLHF
many	TRBV7-6	TRBD1	TRBJ1-1	TGTGCCAGCAGCCGAACAGGGGGTTTAACTCCAAACACTGAAGCTTTCTTT	CASSRTGGLTPNTEAFF
-	TRBV13	-	TRBJ1-1	TGTGCCAGCAGCTTGACCGGTGCGTATACTGAAGCTTTCTTT	CASSLTGAYTEAFF
-	TRBV11-2	-	TRBJ2-3	TGTGCCAGCAGCTTAGATTCGGGGACCACAGATACGCAGTATTTT	CASSLDSGTTDTQYF
many	TRBV20-1	TRBD2	TRBJ2-7	TGCAGTGCAAGACTACTAGCGTTCTACGAGCAGTACTTC	CSARLLAFYEQYF
few	TRBV5-6	-	TRBJ1-4	TGTGCCAGCAGCTTTGGGGGGAATAATGAAAAACTGTTTTTT	CASSFGGNNEKLFF
-	TRBV7-8	-	TRBJ1-6	TGTGCCAGCAGCTTGGGACTACCTAATTCACCCCTCCACTTT	CASSLGLPNSPLHF
-	TRBV7-2	-	TRBJ2-7	TGTGCCAGCAGCTTATTCCTTGGCGGCCAATACGAGCAGTACTTC	CASSLFLGGQYEQYF
many	TRBV19	TRBD2	TRBJ2-1	TGTGCCAGTAGTCTTACCCTAGCGGCCTCCTACAATGAGCAGTTCTTC	CASSLTLAASYNEQFF
many	TRBV7-9	-	TRBJ2-7	TGTGCCAGCTCCGGTTACTACGAGCAGTACTTC	CASSGYYEQYF
many	TRBV20-1	-	TRBJ2-7	TGCAGTGCTAGTAGGACCCTGGGAACCTACGAGCAGTACTTC	CSASRTLGTYEQYF
few	TRBV3-1	TRBD1	TRBJ2-5	TGTGCCAGCAGCCAAGACCTACCGGGACAGGGAGGGAGAGAGACCCAGTACTTC	CASSQDLPGQGGRETQYF
many	TRBV7-6	-	TRBJ2-1	TGTGCCAGCAGCTTAGACTGGGCAGAGCAGTTCTTC	CASSLDWAEQFF
many	TRBV6-2/TRBV6-3	-	TRBJ1-2	TGTGCCAGCAGTGACAGAAACTATGGCTACACCTTC	CASSDRNYGYTF
few	TRBV24-1	TRBD1	TRBJ2-1	TGTGCCACCAGTGAACCCGGGACAGGCTTCAATGAGCAGTTCTTC	CATSEPGTGFNEQFF
few	TRBV30	-	TRBJ1-6	TGTGCCTGGAGTGAGGACACGAGGTCACCCCTCCACTTT	CAWSEDTRSPLHF
-	TRBV6-2/TRBV6-3	TRBD2	TRBJ2-7	TGTGCCACCCGGAGGGGTATAGAGCGGGGCGAGCAGTACTTC	CATRRGIERGEQYF
many	TRBV28	TRBD2	TRBJ2-1	TGTGCCAGCACCGGGACTATGTCGTACAATGAGCAGTTCTTC	CASTGTMSYNEQFF
few	TRBV3-1	-	TRBJ2-2	TGTGCCAGCAGCCAAGTGGAGGACACCGGGGAGCTGTTTTTT	CASSQVEDTGELFF
-	TRBV4-2	-	TRBJ2-7	TGTGCCAGCAGCCGCGAGGGGGGCGAGCAGTACTTC	CASSREGGEQYF
-	TRBV20-1	-	TRBJ2-3	TGCAGTGCTACGACTCCCGGGGGCGGGAGCACAGATACGCAGTATTTT	CSATTPGGGSTDTQYF
few	TRBV7-2	-	TRBJ2-1	TGTGCCAGCAGCTTAGCAAGGTCAGGAGGCAATGAGCAGTTCTTC	CASSLARSGGNEQFF
many	TRBV7-6	-	TRBJ2-3	TGTGCCAGCAGCTCCCGACTAGAGGGGAACACAGATACGCAGTATTTT	CASSSRLEGNTDTQYF
many	TRBV27	-	TRBJ2-7	TGTGCCAGCTCCCCCAACTCCTACGAGCAGTACTTC	CASSPNSYEQYF
many	TRBV12-3/TRBV12-4	-	TRBJ1-5	TGTGCCAGCAGTTCCCTCCCCGGGCAGCCCCAGCATTTT	CASSSLPGQPQHF
-	TRBV6-6	-	TRBJ1-2	TGTGCCAGCATTCCTCGCGGGGAAACTAACTATGGCTACACCTTC	CASIPRGETNYGYTF
many	TRBV9	-	TRBJ2-1	TGTGCCAGCAGGCAAGACCAAGACCCCCTCGGGGAGCAGTTCTTC	CASRQDQDPLGEQFF
-	TRBV19	-	TRBJ2-5	TGTGCCAGTAGTAACGGGGCTGGGGGAACGGATACCCAGTACTTC	CASSNGAGGTDTQYF
few	TRBV28	-	TRBJ2-2	TGTGCCAGCAGTTTACAGGCCCCCGGGGAGCTGTTTTTT	CASSLQAPGELFF
many	TRBV30	-	TRBJ1-1	TGTGCCTGGAGTGGGGCGGCCCGAACTGAAGCTTTCTTT	CAWSGAARTEAFF
many	TRBV7-2	TRBD1	TRBJ1-2	TGTGCCAGCAGCTTCGCAGGGACAGTTAACTATGGCTACACCTTC	CASSFAGTVNYGYTF
-	TRBV10-3	TRBD2	TRBJ2-1	TGTGCCATCAGTGCTCAGGCGGGAGGGGAGTACAATGAGCAGTTCTTC	CAISAQAGGEYNEQFF
few	TRBV18	-	TRBJ1-1	TGTGCCAGCTCACCACCGACACAGAGGAACACTGAAGCTTTCTTT	CASSPPTQRNTEAFF
-	TRBV7-9	-	TRBJ1-2	TGTGCCAGCAGCCCCCTAGGGGGGCCTTATGGCTACACCTTC	CASSPLGGPYGYTF
many	TRBV12-3/TRBV12-4	TRBD1	TRBJ1-5	TGTGCCAGCAGTTTTGGGTCGACTGGACAGGGAGGGCAGCCCCAGCATTTT	CASSFGSTGQGGQPQHF
many	TRBV6-2/TRBV6-3	-	TRBJ1-5	TGTGCCAGCAGTTACTCCGTAGGGAGAGGTCAGCCCCAGCATTTT	CASSYSVGRGQPQHF
-	TRBV27	-	TRBJ1-1	TGTGCCAGCAGTTTATACACTGAAGCTTTCTTT	CASSLYTEAFF
many	TRBV6-2/TRBV6-3	-	TRBJ1-3	TGTGCCAGCAGCACCCTGAGGGGGTCCTCTGGAAACACCATATATTTT	CASSTLRGSSGNTIYF
few	TRBV10-1	TRBD2	TRBJ2-2	TGCGCCAGCACCGATCTAGCGGACAACACCGGGGAGCTGTTTTTT	CASTDLADNTGELFF
many	TRBV5-1	-	TRBJ2-1	TGCGCCAGCAGCTTTGGGACGAGCTCCTACAATGAGCAGTTCTTC	CASSFGTSSYNEQFF
few	TRBV5-5	-	TRBJ1-6	TGTGCCAGCAGCTTTTCCCGGAGTAGTAATTCACCCCTCCACTTT	CASSFSRSSNSPLHF
-	TRBV10-3	TRBD1	TRBJ1-3	TGTGCCATCAGGGGACAGTCTGCAGGAAACACCACATATTTT	CAIRGQSAGNTTYF
many	TRBV24-1	-	TRBJ2-7	TGTGCCACCAGAGCAGCCCGCGACAATACCTCCTACGAGCAGTACTTC	CATRAARDNTSYEQYF